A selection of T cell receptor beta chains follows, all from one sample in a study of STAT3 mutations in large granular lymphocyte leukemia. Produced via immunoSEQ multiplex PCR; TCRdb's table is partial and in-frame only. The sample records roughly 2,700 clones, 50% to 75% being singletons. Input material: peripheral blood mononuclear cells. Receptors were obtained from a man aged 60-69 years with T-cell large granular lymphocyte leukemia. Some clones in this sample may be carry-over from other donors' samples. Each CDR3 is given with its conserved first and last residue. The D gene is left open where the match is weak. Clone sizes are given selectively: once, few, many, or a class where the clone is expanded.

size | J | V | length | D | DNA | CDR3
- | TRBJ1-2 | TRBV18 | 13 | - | TGTGCCAGCTCACCCGCAGTGAACTATGGCTACACCTTC | CASSPAVNYGYTF
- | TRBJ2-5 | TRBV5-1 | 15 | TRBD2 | TGCGCCAGCAGCTTGTTTCGGGGGGGCCGGGAGACCCAGTACTTC | CASSLFRGGRETQYF
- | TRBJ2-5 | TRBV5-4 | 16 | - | TGTGCCAGCAGCTCTTTGGAGGGAGGGGGCCAAGAGACCCAGTACTTC | CASSSLEGGGQETQYF
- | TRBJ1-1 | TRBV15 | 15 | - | TGTGCCACCAGCAGAGATTCCGAAACTACCACTGAAGCTTTCTTT | CATSRDSETTTEAFF
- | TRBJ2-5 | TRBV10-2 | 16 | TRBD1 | TGCGCCAGCAGTGAGTCCAGGACAGGATGGAGAGAGACCCAGTACTTC | CASSESRTGWRETQYF
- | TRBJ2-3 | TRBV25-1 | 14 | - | TGTGCCAGCAGTGAGCCCTACCAAACAGATACGCAGTATTTT | CASSEPYQTDTQYF
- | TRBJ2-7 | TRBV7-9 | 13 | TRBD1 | TGTGCCAGCAGTTCTCAGGGGGACCACGAGCAGTACTTC | CASSSQGDHEQYF
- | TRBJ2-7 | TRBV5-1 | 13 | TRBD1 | TGCGCCAGCAGTCTTGACAGGGCCAGCGAGCAGTACTTC | CASSLDRASEQYF
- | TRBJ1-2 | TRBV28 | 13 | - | TGTGCCAGCGGCGTCGCGAACCTCTATGGCTACACCTTC | CASGVANLYGYTF
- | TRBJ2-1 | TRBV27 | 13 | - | TGTGCCAGCAGTTTACACAGGGCTAATGAGCAGTTCTTC | CASSLHRANEQFF
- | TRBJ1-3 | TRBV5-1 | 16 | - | TGCGCCAGCAGCCCCACCTTCCCCCAGCGTAGAAACACCATATATTTT | CASSPTFPQRRNTIYF
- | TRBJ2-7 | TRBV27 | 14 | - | TGTGCCAGCAGCTACGCGAGAGGGTCTTTCGAGCAGTACTTC | CASSYARGSFEQYF
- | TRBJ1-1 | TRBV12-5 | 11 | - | TGTGCTAGTGGGGTGAACACTGAAGCTTTCTTT | CASGVNTEAFF
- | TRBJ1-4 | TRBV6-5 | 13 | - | TGTGCCAGCAGTTATAGGGACGGTGAAAAACTGTTTTTT | CASSYRDGEKLFF
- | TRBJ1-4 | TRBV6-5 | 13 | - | TGTGCCAGCAGTTACGACGAGTCGGGTCAACTGTTTTTT | CASSYDESGQLFF
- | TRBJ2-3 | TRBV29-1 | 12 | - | TGCAGCGGTCGAGGGGGCACAGATACGCAGTATTTT | CSGRGGTDTQYF
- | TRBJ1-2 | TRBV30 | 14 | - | TGTGCCTGGACCGAAGAGGGGTTGAGTGATGGCTACACCTTC | CAWTEEGLSDGYTF
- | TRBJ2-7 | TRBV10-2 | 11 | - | TGCGCCAGCAGTAATGATTACGAGCAGTACTTC | CASSNDYEQYF
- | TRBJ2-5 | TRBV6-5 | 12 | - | TGTGCCAGCAGTTATGGTGGAGAGACCCAGTACTTC | CASSYGGETQYF
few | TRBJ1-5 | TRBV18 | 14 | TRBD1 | TGTGCCAGCTCTCCGTCAGGGGGGATTCAGCCCCAGCATTTT | CASSPSGGIQPQHF
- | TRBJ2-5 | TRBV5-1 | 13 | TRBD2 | TGCGCCAGCAGCAGACGGGGGGAAGAGACCCAGTACTTC | CASSRRGEETQYF
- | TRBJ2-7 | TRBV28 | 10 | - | TGTGCCACCTCAGGGTCCGAGCAGTACTTC | CATSGSEQYF
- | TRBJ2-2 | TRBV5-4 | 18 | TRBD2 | TGTGCCAGCAGCGGACTAGCGGGAGGCCGAAACCGACACCGGGAGCTGTTTTTT | CASSGLAGGRNRHRELFF
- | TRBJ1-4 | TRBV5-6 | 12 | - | TGTGCCAGCAGCTTGGGGGGCGGAAAACTGTTTTTT | CASSLGGGKLFF
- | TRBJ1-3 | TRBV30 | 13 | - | TGTGCCTGGACCCTATTCTCTGGAAACACCATATATTTT | CAWTLFSGNTIYF
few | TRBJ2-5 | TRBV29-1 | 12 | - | TGCAGCGGGCAACAGGGAGGAGAGACCCAGTACTTC | CSGQQGGETQYF
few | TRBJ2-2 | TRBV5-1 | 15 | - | TGCGCCAGCAGCTGGGGGACACCTAACACCGGGGAGCTGTTTTTT | CASSWGTPNTGELFF